This record looks at one T cell receptor beta chain sequence and its context. Its antigen is not known. The data were obtained in a study of OX40 agonist ivuxolimab in advanced cancers. At the level of the study: The patients received ivuxolimab by intravenous route every 2 weeks at 0.01 to 10 mg/kg. General observations from the study: The investigators did not determine what antigen specificity the expanded peripheral T cells had. CD8+ T cells (on average) carried more expanded clones than CD4+ T cells.

Profiled with immunoSEQ multiplex PCR; TCRdb holds only in-frame clones, not every one. The data show 20,000 to 30,000 clones, about 85% seen once. The V gene's germline CDR1 is SGHAT and CDR2 FQNNGV. The CDR3 is made up of 13 amino acids. V was trimmed by 4 bases and J by 2 bases, leaving 9 bases between them. Patients were excluded for autoimmune disease history or systemic immunosuppression. The chain joins TRBV11-2 to TRBJ2-7; unclear D gene. The sample was CD4+ or CD8+ T cells sorted from blood, taken in a trial of the OX40 agonist ivuxolimab. This sequence was found in an adult with an advanced solid tumor such as melanoma, head and neck, liver or kidney cancer. In DNA form, the CDR3 reads TGTGCCAGCAGCTCTGGTGGAACCTACGAGCAGTACTTC. Translating gives CASSSGGTYEQYF.